These 29 T cell receptor beta chains were sequenced from one sample in a study of blood T cell repertoires in COVID-19. Measured with immunoSEQ multiplex PCR; TCRdb has only the in-frame clones, and not every one. The table lists 210,000 or so clones, around nine tenths of them singletons. The material sequenced was peripheral blood. These receptors were taken from a woman between 40 and 50 years old with acute or convalescent COVID-19.

V usage is TRBV5-1 and J usage is TRBJ1-5, with 8 bases that match TRBD1. In germline, CDR1 is SGHRS, CDR2 YFSETQ. Trimming removed 4 bases from V and 5 bases from J; junction bases left unmatched: 2. The CDR3 contains 13 residues. The CDR3 loop is CASSPDRDQPQHF. For the CDR3, the DNA is TGCGCCAGCAGCCCGGACAGGGATCAGCCCCAGCATTTT.

CDR3 sequence reads: CASSQDAGLPLHF. CDR3 DNA sequence: TGTGCCAGCAGCCAAGATGCGGGTCTACCCCTCCACTTT. This sequence joins TRBV3-1 (or the pseudogene TRBV3-2) and TRBJ1-6; no reliable D call. The CDR3 is 13 residues long. Germline V lookup: CDR1 LGHDT, CDR2 YNNKEL (reference sequence). V was cut by 0 bases and J by 12 bases, with 9 bases left in between.

The chain uses TRBV4-2 and TRBJ2-1; 10 nucleotides match TRBD2. This CDR3 is built from 16 residues. Trimming cost V 6 bases and J 10 bases; bases outside gene matches: 15. Germline V gives CDR1 LGHNA, CDR2 YNFKEQ. The CDR3 sequence: CASRRSLAGDFTEQFF. The CDR3 DNA reads as TGTGCCAGCAGACGATCCCTAGCGGGGGATTTCACAGAGCAGTTCTTC.

With regard to this clone: This same CDR3 is encoded by further DNA sequences in the sample. This chain connects TRBV27 to TRBJ1-4; the D is unclear. The CDR3 has 14 residues. The germline V gene has CDR1 MNHEY and CDR2 SMNVEV (reference sequence). Trimming removed 4 bases at V and 0 bases at J, with 6 bases between. CDR3 bases: TGTGCCAGCAGTTCGGTTGCAACTAATGAAAAACTGTTTTTT. Amino acids: CASSSVATNEKLFF.

This clone occurred once. The chain joins TRBV16 to TRBJ2-1; D might be TRBD2 (5 bases). The length of the CDR3 is 14 residues. Trimming removed 5 bases at V and 6 bases at J, with 14 bases between. Germline lookup yields CDR1 KGHSY and CDR2 FQNENV. For the CDR3, the DNA is TGTGCCAGCAGCGATAGCGCCGGGGTCAATGAGCAGTTCTTC. It translates to CASSDSAGVNEQFF.

This chain connects TRBV5-4 to TRBJ1-1, with D uncertain. Trimming stripped 3 bases from V and 0 bases from J, with 18 bases between. Germline lookup yields CDR1 SGHNT and CDR2 YYREEE (reference sequence). The CDR3 sequence is 17 residues long. The CDR3 nucleotides are TGTGCCAGCAGCTCGGCTGGGAGGGCCGGCATGAACACTGAAGCTTTCTTT. It specifies CASSSAGRAGMNTEAFF.

V and J are TRBV4-1 and TRBJ1-5, with D tentatively TRBD1 (6 bases). CDR3 length equals 15 residues. Germline-derived CDR1 and CDR2 are MGHRA and YSYEKL. The V gene lost 0 bases and the J gene lost 5 bases, with 11 bases spanning the gap. The CDR3 is CASSQDQGSYQPQHF. CDR3 bases: TGCGCCAGCAGCCAAGATCAGGGGAGTTATCAGCCCCAGCATTTT.

The chain uses TRBV7-2 and TRBJ1-5; TRBD1 matches at 7 bases. The germline gives CDR1 SGHTA, CDR2 FQGNSA. The trim removed 5 bases at V and 2 bases at J, leaving 9 bases unmatched. CDR3 size: 16 residues. CDR3 sequence (DNA): TGTGCCAGCAGCACCGGGAGAGGGACAGGCAATCAGCCCCAGCATTTT. This encodes CASSTGRGTGNQPQHF.

J is TRBJ2-1 and V is TRBV5-4; D unresolved. V was pared by 4 bases and J by 4 bases, with 12 bases between. Germline CDR1 reads SGHNT; CDR2 reads YYREEE (reference sequence). The CDR3 contains 14 residues. This CDR3 reads CASSPPDWYNEQFF. The DNA for the CDR3 is TGTGCCAGCAGCCCGCCCGACTGGTACAATGAGCAGTTCTTC. The full variable domain, completed using reference TRBV5-4 and TRBJ2-1, is ETGVTQSPTHLIKTRGQQVTLRCSSQSGHNTVSWYQQALGQGPQFIFQYYREEENGRGNFPPRFSGLQFPNYSSELNVNALELDDSALYLCASSPPDWYNEQFFGPGTRLTVL.

The V call is TRBV2, the J call TRBJ2-7, with 8 bases lining up with TRBD2. CDR1 SNHLY and CDR2 FYNNEI come from the germline V gene. The CDR3 contains 16 residues. The J segment lost 2 bases and the V segment lost 6 bases, leaving 12 bases of the junction unmatched. The CDR3 loop is CASSLGVAGLAYEQYV. CDR3 nucleotides: TGTGCCAGCAGCCTGGGGGTAGCGGGGTTAGCCTACGAGCAGTACGTC.

The table lists this clone with a few counts. The V call is TRBV10-1, the J call TRBJ2-1, with TRBD2 as a possible D gene (5 bases). Per the germline V gene, CDR1 is WNHNN and CDR2 is SYGVQD (reference sequence). Trimming stripped 3 bases from V and 7 bases from J, with 19 bases between. This CDR3 comprises 16 residues. CDR3 sequence (DNA): TGCGCCAGCAGTGAAGGGCCACGAGGGAGTAAGAATGAGCAGTTCTTC. It codes for CASSEGPRGSKNEQFF.

This clone was recorded only once. The V call is TRBV5-1, the J call TRBJ1-1; TRBD1 matches 9 bases. Germline lookup yields CDR1 SGHRS and CDR2 YFSETQ. The J segment lost 1 base and the V segment lost 0 bases, leaving 1 base of the junction unmatched. The CDR3 extends over 15 amino acids. CDR3 DNA sequence: TGCGCCAGCAGCTTGGGGGACAGGGAGAACACTGAAGCTTTCTTT. It encodes CASSLGDRENTEAFF.

The table lists this clone with a count of one. The chain carries TRBV18 and TRBJ2-3, with TRBD1 as a possible D gene (5 bases). V dropped 0 bases and J dropped 7 bases, with 11 bases sitting between them. The CDR3 has 14 amino acids. CDR1 and CDR2 from the germline V gene are KGHSH and LQKENI. CDR3 sequence reads: CASSPPARENTQYF. In DNA form, the CDR3 reads TGTGCCAGCTCACCACCGGCCAGGGAAAATACGCAGTATTTT.

CDR3 in DNA: TGCGCCAGCAGGCTGACAGGGGCCCCCCAAGAGACCCAGTACTTC. As protein: CASRLTGAPQETQYF. The rearrangement uses TRBV5-1 and TRBJ2-5; 8 positions agree with TRBD1. The germline gives CDR1 SGHRS, CDR2 YFSETQ. The CDR3 is 15 amino acids. The V gene end was trimmed by 5 bases and the J gene end by 1 base; junction bases not matched to a gene: 7.

The J gene is TRBJ2-1, the V gene TRBV18; 12 nucleotides agree with TRBD2. This CDR3 spans 17 amino acids. Germline V gene sequence: CDR1 KGHSH, CDR2 LQKENI. Trimming took 4 bases from V and 7 from J; bases not matched to a gene: 11. CDR3 residues: CASSLTLAGGPKNEQFF. The CDR3 nucleotides read TGTGCCAGCTCACTGACCCTAGCGGGGGGGCCGAAGAATGAGCAGTTCTTC.

Here the CDR3 reads CASSQESGLIPGDEQFF. As DNA, the CDR3 is TGTGCCAGCAGCCAAGAATCAGGTCTAATCCCGGGGGATGAGCAGTTCTTC. This chain joins TRBV4-2 and TRBJ2-1; D possibly corresponds to TRBD2 (6 bases). Germline assignment: CDR1 LGHNA and CDR2 YNFKEQ. CDR3 length equals 17 residues. Trimming took 0 bases from V and 8 from J, leaving 20 bases between them.

The rearrangement uses TRBV10-3 and TRBJ1-2; TRBD1 matches 9 bases. J lost 4 bases, V lost 4 bases, and 13 bases had no gene match. CDR3 size: 17 residues. Germline V CDR1 and CDR2: ENHRY, SYGVKD. Written as DNA, the CDR3 is TGTGCCATCAGTGCGGGGACAGGGCGATCTACATTCTATGGCTACACCTTC. Its translation: CAISAGTGRSTFYGYTF.

This chain uses TRBV7-8 with TRBJ2-2; no clear D. The CDR3 is 16 amino acids. V dropped 2 bases and J dropped 2 bases, with 12 bases sitting between them. Germline V gene sequence: CDR1 SGHVS, CDR2 FQNEAQ. Here the CDR3 reads CASSLMRQLNTGELFF. CDR3 nucleotide sequence: TGTGCCAGCAGCTTAATGCGGCAGCTAAACACCGGGGAGCTGTTTTTT.

This chain joins TRBV5-1 and TRBJ1-2; D not resolved. CDR1 is SGHRS, CDR2 YFSETQ, per germline. The CDR3 has 12 amino acids. Deletions cut 1 base from V and 8 bases from J, with 9 bases between. The CDR3 protein is CASSLTTEGYTF. The DNA of the CDR3 is TGCGCCAGCAGCTTGACGACGGAGGGCTACACCTTC.

The chain combines TRBV18 with TRBJ1-5; 7 nucleotides line up with TRBD1. CDR3 length: 15 residues. Germline values: CDR1 KGHSH, CDR2 LQKENI. Trimming at V came to 3 bases and at J to 10 bases, leaving 12 bases not matched to a gene. The CDR3 spells CASSPTGLANEPQHF. The CDR3 DNA is TGTGCCAGCTCACCGACAGGGCTGGCGAACGAACCCCAGCATTTT.

This clone was observed a single time. The chain carries TRBV2 and TRBJ1-2; 7 positions match TRBD1. With 5 bases clipped from V and 11 bases from J, the junction kept 5 bases outside the gene matches. Germline CDR1 is SNHLY and CDR2 is FYNNEI. The CDR3 length is 11 residues. CDR3 loop: CASSRQGAYTF. DNA for the CDR3: TGTGCCAGCAGTAGACAGGGCGCTTACACCTTC.

V usage is TRBV24-1 and J usage is TRBJ1-3; D ambiguous. The germline CDR1 and CDR2 sequences are KGHDR and SFDVKD. V lost 9 bases to trimming and J lost 2 bases, with 10 bases between them. The CDR3 consists of 13 residues. The chain's CDR3 is CATSGSTGNTIYF. Here the CDR3 DNA reads TGTGCCACCTCGGGGTCGACTGGAAACACCATATATTTT.

The chain has TRBV27 and TRBJ1-1; D not resolved. The ends were cut back, 3 bases at V and 6 bases at J, with 14 bases in the middle. The length of the CDR3 is 14 residues. Per the germline V gene, CDR1 is MNHEY and CDR2 is SMNVEV (reference sequence). In DNA, the CDR3 is TGTGCCAGCAGTTTGGGGATCGGAGGCGCTGAAGCTTTCTTT. Encoded protein: CASSLGIGGAEAFF.

The V and J genes are TRBV6-6 and TRBJ1-4, with a possible D match to TRBD1 (5 bases). The V gene's germline CDR1 is MNHNY and CDR2 SVGAGI (reference sequence). V was clipped by 2 bases and J by 8 bases, with 15 bases between them. The CDR3 loop spans 15 amino acids. This CDR3 is CASSYGGGAREKLFF. CDR3 bases: TGTGCCAGCAGTTACGGGGGAGGGGCGAGGGAAAAACTGTTTTTT.

The chain couples TRBV27 to TRBJ2-2; 8 bases agree with TRBD1. The CDR3 is 15 amino acids. CDR1 is MNHEY and CDR2 is SMNVEV in the germline V gene (reference sequence). The V and J ends lost 4 bases and 1 base, in that order; junction bases with no gene match: 2. The CDR3 protein is CASSSQGVNTGELFF. The CDR3 DNA reads TGTGCCAGCAGTTCACAGGGGGTGAACACCGGGGAGCTGTTTTTT.

The chain links TRBV13 to TRBJ1-2, with TRBD1 identical over 7 bases. Unmatched junction bases numbered 10, after V lost 4 bases and J lost 11 bases. This CDR3 region has 13 residues. Germline CDR1 is PRHDT and CDR2 is FYEKMQ (reference sequence). CDR3 sequence reads: CASSSPGGTEYTF. DNA for the CDR3: TGTGCCAGCAGCTCGCCAGGGGGAACTGAATACACCTTC.

The chain couples TRBV3-1 (or the pseudogene TRBV3-2) to TRBJ1-2; D may be TRBD1 (6 bases). Per germline, CDR1 LGHDT and CDR2 YNNKEL (reference sequence). The germline V and J ends were trimmed by 0 bases and 4 bases, with 12 bases remaining between them. The CDR3 is 15 residues long. CDR3 sequence reads: CASSQEGGRGYGYTF. CDR3 sequence (DNA): TGTGCCAGCAGCCAAGAGGGGGGGCGCGGCTATGGCTACACCTTC.

The gene calls are TRBV5-1 and TRBJ1-2; perhaps TRBD1 as D (5 bases). With 0 bases removed from V and 4 bases from J, the gap between germline ends came to 16 bases. From germline, CDR1 is SGHRS and CDR2 YFSETQ. The length of the CDR3 is 16 residues. Here the CDR3 reads CASSLGFEPGGYGYTF. The CDR3 DNA is TGCGCCAGCAGCTTGGGCTTCGAGCCCGGGGGCTATGGCTACACCTTC.

The chain carries TRBV25-1 and TRBJ2-5; 9 positions match TRBD1. The CDR3 is 16 amino acids. The V gene's germline CDR1 is MGHDK and CDR2 SYGVNS. Germline trimming cut 2 bases from V and 5 bases from J; bases unmatched to any gene: 9. The CDR3 here is CASSERTGAPMETQYF. The CDR3 nucleotides are TGTGCCAGCAGTGAACGGACAGGGGCACCCATGGAGACCCAGTACTTC.